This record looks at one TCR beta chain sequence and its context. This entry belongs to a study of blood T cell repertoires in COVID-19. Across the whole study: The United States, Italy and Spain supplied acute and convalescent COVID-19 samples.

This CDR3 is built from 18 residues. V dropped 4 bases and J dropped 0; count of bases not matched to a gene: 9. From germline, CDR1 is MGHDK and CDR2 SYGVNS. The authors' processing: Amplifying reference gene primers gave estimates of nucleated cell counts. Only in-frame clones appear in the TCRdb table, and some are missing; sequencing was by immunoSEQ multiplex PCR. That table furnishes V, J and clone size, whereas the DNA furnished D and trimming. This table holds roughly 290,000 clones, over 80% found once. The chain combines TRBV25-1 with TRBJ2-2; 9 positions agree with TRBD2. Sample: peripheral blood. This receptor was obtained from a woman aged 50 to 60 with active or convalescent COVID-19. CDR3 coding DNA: TGTGCCAGCAGTGGTCGCATAGCGGGAGAGGCGAACACCGGGGAGCTGTTTTTT. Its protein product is CASSGRIAGEANTGELFF.